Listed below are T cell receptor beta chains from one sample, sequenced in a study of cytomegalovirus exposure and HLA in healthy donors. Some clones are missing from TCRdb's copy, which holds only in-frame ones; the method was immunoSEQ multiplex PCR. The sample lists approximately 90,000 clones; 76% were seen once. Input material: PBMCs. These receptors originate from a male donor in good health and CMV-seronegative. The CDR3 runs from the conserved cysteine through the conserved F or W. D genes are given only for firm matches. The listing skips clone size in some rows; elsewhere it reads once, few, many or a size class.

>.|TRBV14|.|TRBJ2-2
CASSPLGVTGELFF
TGTGCCAGCAGCCCCCTAGGGGTGACCGGGGAGCTGTTTTTT
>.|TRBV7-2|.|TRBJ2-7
CASSLVVSGAEQYF
TGTGCCAGCAGCTTAGTAGTAAGCGGAGCCGAGCAGTACTTC
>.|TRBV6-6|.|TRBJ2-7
CASSSIVQARGDPLF
TGTGCCAGCAGTTCAATAGTACAGGCCCGTGGAGATCCCCTCTTC
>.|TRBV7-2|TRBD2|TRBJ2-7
CASSSTSGGNYEQYF
TGTGCCAGCAGCTCGACTAGCGGGGGTAACTACGAGCAGTACTTC
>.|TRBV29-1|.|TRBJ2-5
CSVIGLQLYRVETQYF
TGCAGCGTCATAGGACTCCAGTTGTATCGGGTAGAGACCCAGTACTTC
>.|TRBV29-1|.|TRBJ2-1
CSVERESYNEQFF
TGCAGCGTTGAACGGGAATCCTACAATGAGCAGTTCTTC
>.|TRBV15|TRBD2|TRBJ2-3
CATSRAAKPSGSPDTQYF
TGTGCCACCAGCAGAGCGGCGAAGCCTAGCGGGAGTCCAGATACGCAGTATTTT
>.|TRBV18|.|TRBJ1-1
CASSPSETGNTEAFF
TGTGCCAGCTCACCCTCAGAGACGGGGAACACTGAAGCTTTCTTT
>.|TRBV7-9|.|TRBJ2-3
CASSPESTDTQYF
TGTGCCAGCAGTCCCGAGAGCACAGATACGCAGTATTTT
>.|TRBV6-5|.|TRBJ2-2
CASNPGDRTGELFF
TGTGCCAGCAACCCAGGGGATCGCACCGGGGAGCTGTTTTTT
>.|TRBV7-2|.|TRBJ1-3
CASTDSLGNTIYF
TGTGCCAGCACCGACAGCCTCGGAAACACCATATATTTT
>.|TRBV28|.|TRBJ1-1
CASRRGGNTEAFF
TGTGCCAGCAGGCGCGGTGGGAACACTGAAGCTTTCTTT
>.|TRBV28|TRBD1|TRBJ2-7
CASKDRTYEQYF
TGTGCCAGCAAGGACAGGACCTACGAGCAGTACTTC
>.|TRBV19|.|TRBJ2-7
CASSFTQRASYEQYF
TGTGCCAGTAGTTTCACCCAGCGGGCGTCCTACGAGCAGTACTTC
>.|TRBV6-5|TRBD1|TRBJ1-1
CASSYLDRGVGAFF
TGTGCCAGCAGTTACCTAGACAGGGGTGTTGGGGCTTTCTTT
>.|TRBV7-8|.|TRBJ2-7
CASSLHRAGDEQYF
TGTGCCAGCAGCTTGCACAGGGCGGGGGACGAGCAGTACTTC
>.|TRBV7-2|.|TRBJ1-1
CASSLYGGQNTEAFF
TGTGCCAGCAGCTTGTATGGGGGCCAGAACACTGAAGCTTTCTTT
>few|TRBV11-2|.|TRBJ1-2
CASSLGPQGYGYTF
TGTGCCAGCAGCCTAGGGCCCCAGGGCTATGGCTACACCTTC
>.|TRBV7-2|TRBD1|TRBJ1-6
CASRPDRANSPLHF
TGTGCCAGCAGACCCGACAGGGCGAATTCACCCCTCCACTTT
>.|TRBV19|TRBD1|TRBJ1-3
CASSRQGAGNTIYF
TGTGCCAGTAGTCGACAGGGGGCTGGAAACACCATATATTTT
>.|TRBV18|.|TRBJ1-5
CASSPRQAGNQPQHF
TGTGCCAGCTCACCGAGACAGGCTGGAAATCAGCCCCAGCATTTT
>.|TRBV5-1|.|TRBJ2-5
CASKASTGETQYF
TGCGCCAGCAAGGCCTCGACTGGAGAGACCCAGTACTTC
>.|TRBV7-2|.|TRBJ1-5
CASSFPNQPQHF
TGTGCCAGCAGCTTCCCTAATCAGCCCCAGCATTTT
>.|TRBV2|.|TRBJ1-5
CASSATGDQPQHF
TGTGCCAGCAGTGCTACAGGTGATCAGCCCCAGCATTTT